The 27 T cell receptor beta chains reported below all come from one sample, sequenced in a study of blood T cell repertoires in COVID-19. Here immunoSEQ multiplex PCR was the method, and the copy in TCRdb shows in-frame clones only, minus some. Of some 210,000 clones in the sample, about four fifths are singletons; the top ten hold 2.5% to 3%. The sample taken for sequencing was peripheral blood. The source of these receptors is a man aged 45-65 years with active or convalescent COVID-19.

The rearrangement links TRBV5-1 to TRBJ2-5; a possible D gene is TRBD1 (7 bases). Germline-derived CDR1 and CDR2 are SGHRS and YFSETQ. Trimming shortened V by 4 bases and J by 4 bases, and 20 bases separated the two germline ends. CDR3 size: 16 residues. The chain's CDR3 is CASSPRGGGLGETQYF. Written as DNA, the CDR3 is TGCGCCAGCAGCCCCCGTGGAGGGGGCTTGGGAGAGACCCAGTACTTC.

The V gene is TRBV5-6, the J gene TRBJ2-7, with 10 bases that match TRBD1. V was clipped by 4 bases and J by 3 bases; unmatched bases: 4. Germline CDR1 and CDR2: SGHDT and YYEEEE. The CDR3 length is 14 residues. CDR3: CASSRRDRGYEQYF. The CDR3 DNA follows: TGTGCCAGCAGCCGCCGGGACAGGGGCTACGAGCAGTACTTC.

CDR3 residues: CASSRLAGGPPDTQYF. The CDR3 coding sequence is TGTGCCAGCAGCAGGCTGGCGGGGGGGCCCCCAGATACGCAGTATTTT. V is TRBV5-6 and J is TRBJ2-3, with 9 bases identical to TRBD2. Losses at the gene ends were 4 bases for V and 4 bases for J; bases not matched to a gene: 10. Germline loops: CDR1 SGHDT, CDR2 YYEEEE. The length of the CDR3 is 16 residues.

This clone has a handful of counts. This chain links TRBV7-9 with TRBJ2-7, with 12 bases lining up with TRBD2. The V gene's germline CDR1 is SEHNR and CDR2 FQNEAQ (reference sequence). Trimming removed 6 bases from V and 6 bases from J; junction bases left unmatched: 6. This CDR3 is 14 amino acids long. The CDR3 loop reads CASRSTSGRSEQYF. DNA for the CDR3: TGTGCCAGCAGGTCTACTAGCGGGAGGTCCGAGCAGTACTTC.

The chain links TRBV28 to TRBJ1-2, with TRBD1 identical over 7 bases. The CDR3 runs 15 residues. From germline, CDR1 is MDHEN and CDR2 SYDVKM. Trimming removed 6 bases from V and 7 bases from J; junction bases left unmatched: 14. This CDR3 is CASSLEATGRGGYTF. CDR3 nucleotides: TGTGCCAGCAGCCTGGAGGCGACAGGGCGGGGTGGCTACACCTTC.

Here the CDR3 reads CASRDTDQPQHF. The CDR3 DNA reads TGTGCCAGCAGAGACACCGATCAGCCCCAGCATTTT. The chain joins TRBV2 to TRBJ1-5, with unresolved D. Trimming stripped 6 bases from V and 5 bases from J, with 8 bases between. CDR3 length: 12 amino acids. The germline V gene has CDR1 SNHLY and CDR2 FYNNEI.

This clone has only a few counts. The chain employs TRBV6-1 and TRBJ2-6; 8 bases match TRBD1. The CDR3 spans 17 residues. The J segment lost 2 bases and the V segment lost 3 bases, leaving 6 bases of the junction unmatched. Germline V CDR1 and CDR2: MNHNS, SASEGT. CDR3: CASSEHPTGAGANVLTF. CDR3 DNA sequence: TGTGCCAGCAGTGAGCACCCGACAGGGGCTGGGGCCAACGTCCTGACTTTC.

This clone was detected many times. The V call is TRBV5-4, the J call TRBJ1-4, with D maybe TRBD1 (6 bases). The V and J ends lost 2 bases and 5 bases respectively, with 10 bases between them. Germline V gene sequence: CDR1 SGHNT, CDR2 YYREEE (reference sequence). The CDR3 is made up of 14 amino acids. The CDR3 nucleotides read TGTGCCAGCAGCTTACGGGACAAGAATGAAAAACTGTTTTTT. This gives the protein CASSLRDKNEKLFF.

CDR3 protein: CASSARLAGGSYEQYF. The CDR3 DNA is TGTGCCAGCAGTGCAAGACTAGCGGGGGGCTCCTACGAGCAGTACTTC. The chain combines TRBV2 with TRBJ2-7; 13 bases align to TRBD2. The V segment lost 4 bases and the J segment 0 bases; nucleotides outside the gene matches: 3. Germline V CDR1 and CDR2: SNHLY, FYNNEI. The CDR3 totals 16 residues.

The genes are TRBV27 and TRBJ2-3; TRBD2 aligns across 10 bases. V was clipped by 6 bases and J by 1 base; unmatched bases: 16. CDR3 length: 19 amino acids. Germline values: CDR1 MNHEY, CDR2 SMNVEV (reference sequence). Written as DNA, the CDR3 is TGTGCCAGCAGACCCCTAGCGGGGGAGGGTGGGTCCCGCACAGATACGCAGTATTTT. Translated: CASRPLAGEGGSRTDTQYF.

The chain employs TRBV2 and TRBJ1-2, with 10 bases fitting TRBD1. Germline CDR1 and CDR2: SNHLY and FYNNEI. The V gene end was trimmed by 3 bases and the J gene end by 8 bases; junction bases not matched to a gene: 6. The CDR3 totals 14 residues. The CDR3 protein is CASSDDRGRGGYTF. The CDR3 region has the DNA TGTGCCAGCAGTGATGACAGGGGGCGCGGAGGCTACACCTTC.

J is TRBJ1-2 and V is TRBV6-2 or TRBV6-3, with 7 bases that match TRBD1. The CDR3 covers 14 residues. In germline, CDR1 is MNHEY, CDR2 SVGEGT. The J segment lost 4 bases and the V segment lost 4 bases, leaving 6 bases of the junction unmatched. In DNA, the CDR3 is TGTGCCAGCAGTTCTCCGGGACAGAGCTATGGCTACACCTTC. Its translation is CASSSPGQSYGYTF.

J is TRBJ1-3 and V is TRBV12-5; no definite D call. V shed 1 base and J shed 0 bases, with 7 bases lying between them. CDR1 and CDR2 (germline): LGHNT, FRNRAP. The CDR3 has 15 amino acids. CDR3 protein: CASGLGTDSGNTIYF. Here the CDR3 DNA reads TGTGCTAGTGGTTTGGGAACAGACTCTGGAAACACCATATATTTT. The full variable domain, with the rest looked up from reference TRBV12-5 and TRBJ1-3, is DARVTQTPRHKVTEMGQEVTMRCQPILGHNTVFWYRQTMMQGLELLAYFRNRAPLDDSGMPKDRFSAEMPDATLATLKIQPSEPRDSAVYFCASGLGTDSGNTIYFGEGSWLTVV.

This clone occurred once. The chain links TRBV11-2 to TRBJ1-4; the match to TRBD1 covers 7 bases. In germline, CDR1 is SGHAT, CDR2 FQNNGV. The junction had 5 bases not matched to a gene; V was cut back by 1 base and J by 0 bases. The CDR3 loop spans 17 amino acids. This CDR3 is CASSLVGGRSTNEKLFF. CDR3 nucleotides: TGTGCCAGCAGCTTAGTAGGGGGCCGGTCAACTAATGAAAAACTGTTTTTT.

The chain links TRBV27 to TRBJ2-1, with a tentative D call TRBD1 (7 bases). The CDR3 runs to 14 residues. Trimming took off 5 bases at V and 11 bases at J, with 19 bases between the two ends. The germline V gene encodes CDR1 MNHEY and CDR2 SMNVEV (reference sequence). The CDR3 loop reads CASSPVAAGGQQFF. The CDR3 DNA is TGTGCCAGCAGTCCAGTAGCGGCAGGGGGTCAGCAGTTCTTC.

This clone turned up a few times. The chain has TRBV7-9 and TRBJ2-4, with D possibly TRBD1 on 6 matching bases. Trimming left V 11 bases short and J 3 bases short, with 14 bases between. CDR1 is SEHNR and CDR2 is FQNEAQ in the germline V gene (reference sequence). The CDR3 length is 13 residues. CDR3 loop: CAGSQGDKNIQYF. CDR3 DNA: TGTGCCGGATCACAGGGAGACAAAAACATTCAGTACTTC.

This clone was seen a single time. This chain links TRBV23-1 with TRBJ2-1; TRBD2 agrees at 11 bases. TRBV23-1 is placed among ORFs of uncertain function. CDR3 length equals 19 residues. The V and J ends lost 3 bases and 2 bases, in that order; junction bases with no gene match: 12. The DNA of the CDR3 is TGCGCCAGCAGTCATGCACCGGGACTAGCGGCGGAGCCCTACAATGAGCAGTTCTTC. Amino acid sequence: CASSHAPGLAAEPYNEQFF.

V usage is TRBV5-4 and J usage is TRBJ1-1; TRBD1 matches 8 bases. Germline V lookup: CDR1 SGHNT, CDR2 YYREEE (reference sequence). V trimming: 0 bases; J trimming: 3 bases; junction bases outside the gene matches: 1. The CDR3 is 14 amino acids. CDR3 DNA sequence: TGTGCCAGCAGCTTGGAGGGACAGGACACTGAAGCTTTCTTT. This encodes CASSLEGQDTEAFF.

This clone is classed as medium-sized. The chain is built from TRBV27 and TRBJ1-1; tentatively, D is TRBD1 (5 bases). V gave up 3 bases and J gave up 8 bases, with 13 bases separating them. The CDR3 totals 13 residues. Germline V gene data show CDR1 as MNHEY and CDR2 as SMNVEV (reference sequence). Here the CDR3 reads CASSFTVAGEAFF. In nucleotides, the CDR3 is TGTGCCAGCAGTTTCACGGTGGCAGGGGAAGCTTTCTTT.

V gene TRBV14 combines with J gene TRBJ2-5; tentative D call: TRBD1 (5 bases). V lost 6 bases to trimming and J lost 2 bases, with 10 bases between them. This CDR3 contains 13 residues. Germline values: CDR1 SGHDN, CDR2 FVKESK. The CDR3 sequence is CASSRTLQETQYF. As DNA, the CDR3 is TGTGCCAGCAGTCGGACATTGCAAGAGACCCAGTACTTC.

This chain joins TRBV6-1 and TRBJ2-1; 7 bases align to TRBD1. Germline assignment: CDR1 MNHNS and CDR2 SASEGT. This CDR3 region has 18 residues. V shed 1 base, J shed 0 bases, and the junction held 9 bases outside the gene matches. For the CDR3, the DNA is TGTGCCAGCAGTGAAGATGCTTATAACAGGGGCTCCTACAATGAGCAGTTCTTC. It codes for CASSEDAYNRGSYNEQFF.

This chain connects TRBV4-3 to TRBJ2-1; D not resolved. Germline values: CDR1 LGHNA, CDR2 YSLEER. V was cut by 0 bases and J by 5 bases, with 11 bases left in between. CDR3 length: 15 residues. The CDR3 DNA reads TGCGCCAGCAGCCAAGATAATAGTTTTAACAATGAGCAGTTCTTC. Translation gives CASSQDNSFNNEQFF.

The CDR3, as DNA: TGTGCCAGCAGCTTGCGGAGCACTCAAAGCTCCTACAATGAGCAGTTCTTC. This translates into CASSLRSTQSSYNEQFF. V gene TRBV5-5 combines with J gene TRBJ2-1; D is undetermined. Trimming pared 1 base from V and 0 bases from J, leaving 14 bases between. Germline CDR1 reads SGHKS; CDR2 reads YYEKEE (reference sequence). CDR3 length: 17 amino acids.

J is TRBJ1-2 and V is TRBV9; D gene unclear. V lost 5 bases and J 8 bases, leaving 16 bases between the germline ends. Germline CDR1 and CDR2: SGDLS and YYNGEE. This CDR3 region has 13 residues. CDR3 coding DNA: TGTGCCAGCAGAGCCGGTAGAGTTGAAGGCTACACCTTC. Its protein product is CASRAGRVEGYTF.

V gene TRBV6-6 combines with J gene TRBJ1-2; 9 bases are a match to TRBD1. The CDR3 length is 15 residues. Trimming removed 7 bases from V and 4 bases from J; junction bases left unmatched: 10. CDR1 is MNHNY and CDR2 is SVGAGI in the germline V gene (reference sequence). CDR3 protein: CASTPSGTGSYGYTF. The CDR3 nucleotides are TGTGCCAGCACCCCGTCCGGGACAGGGAGCTATGGCTACACCTTC.

The chain has TRBV6-5 and TRBJ1-1, with TRBD1 matching 8 bases. The germline gives CDR1 MNHEY, CDR2 SVGAGI. Trimming took 8 bases from V and 5 from J; bases not matched to a gene: 10. The CDR3 spans 14 residues. CDR3 nucleotide sequence: TGTGCCAGCGCCCGGGCAGGGGGCGAGACTGAAGCTTTCTTT. This encodes CASARAGGETEAFF.

The rearrangement uses TRBV7-8 and TRBJ2-7, with D perhaps TRBD1 (6 bases). V lost 5 bases and J lost 3, with 11 bases in between. The CDR3 sequence is 13 residues long. Germline V gene data show CDR1 as SGHVS and CDR2 as FQNEAQ. CDR3 coding DNA: TGTGCCAGCAGCAGGACAGTCGACTACGAGCAGTACTTC. It yields the protein CASSRTVDYEQYF.